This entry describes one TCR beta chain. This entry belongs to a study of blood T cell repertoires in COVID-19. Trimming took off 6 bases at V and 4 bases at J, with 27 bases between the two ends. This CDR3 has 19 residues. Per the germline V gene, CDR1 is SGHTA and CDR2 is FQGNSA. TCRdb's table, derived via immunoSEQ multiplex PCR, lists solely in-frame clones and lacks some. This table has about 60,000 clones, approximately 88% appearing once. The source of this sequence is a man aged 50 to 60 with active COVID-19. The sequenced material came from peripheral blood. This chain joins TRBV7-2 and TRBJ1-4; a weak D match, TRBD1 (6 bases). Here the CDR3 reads CASSISSGQPLGINEKLFF. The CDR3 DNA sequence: TGTGCCAGCAGTATATCATCGGGACAACCCCTAGGGATTAATGAAAAACTGTTTTTT.